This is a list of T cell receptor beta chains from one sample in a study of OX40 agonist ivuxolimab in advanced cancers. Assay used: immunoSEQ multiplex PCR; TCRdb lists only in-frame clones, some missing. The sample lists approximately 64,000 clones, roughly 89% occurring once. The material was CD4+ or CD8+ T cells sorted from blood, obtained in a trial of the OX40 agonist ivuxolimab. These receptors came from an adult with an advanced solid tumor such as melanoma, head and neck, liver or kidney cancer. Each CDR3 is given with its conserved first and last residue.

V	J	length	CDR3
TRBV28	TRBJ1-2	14	CATTLWDRVDGYTF
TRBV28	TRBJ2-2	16	CASRSSGGAGTGELFF
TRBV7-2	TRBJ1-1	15	CASSLSGNMNTEAFF
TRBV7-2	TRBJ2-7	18	CASSPRAGGAGGSYEQYF
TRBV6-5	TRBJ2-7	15	CASRSQGMGTYEQYF
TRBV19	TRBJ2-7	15	CASSIAHVSGYEQYF
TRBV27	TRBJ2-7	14	CASSPDPVPYEQYF
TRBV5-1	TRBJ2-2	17	CASSLAPATGNTGELFF
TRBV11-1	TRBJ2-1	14	CASSLVLASNEQFF
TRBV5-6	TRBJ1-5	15	CASSLWGQGTQPQHF
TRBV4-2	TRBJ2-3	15	CASSQSPTKRDTQYF
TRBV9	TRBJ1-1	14	CASSVVPGNTEAFF
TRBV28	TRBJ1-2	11	CASSFLYGYTF
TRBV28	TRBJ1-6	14	CATLEDRYNSPLHF
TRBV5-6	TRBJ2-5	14	CASSLMAAEETQYF
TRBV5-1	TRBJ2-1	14	CASSTGQLNNEQFF
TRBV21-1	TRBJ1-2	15	CASTNGIRRSYGYTF
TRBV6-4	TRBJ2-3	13	CASSPSGGDTQYF
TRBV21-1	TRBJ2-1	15	CASSKLGGPRNEQFF
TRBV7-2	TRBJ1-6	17	CASSLVPSGSNNSPLHF
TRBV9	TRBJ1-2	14	CASSVSTGGHGYTF
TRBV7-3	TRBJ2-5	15	CASSFSGGPAETQYF
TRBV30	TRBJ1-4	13	CAWSVDRGEKLFF
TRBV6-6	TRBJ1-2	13	CASSPPENYGYTF
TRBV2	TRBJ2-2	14	CASRGQVITGELFF
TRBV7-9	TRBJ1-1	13	CASSQGGGTEAFF
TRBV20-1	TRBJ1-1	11	CSATSGTEAFF
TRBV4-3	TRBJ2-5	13	CASSQSRWETQYF
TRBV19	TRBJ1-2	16	CASSLSSQGAPNGYTF
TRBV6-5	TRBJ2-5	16	CASSYPPGGGALTQYF
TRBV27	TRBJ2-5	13	CASSFWGGETQYF
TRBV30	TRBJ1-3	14	CAWSLQGSGNTIYF
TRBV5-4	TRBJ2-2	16	CASSPRPRGHTGELFF
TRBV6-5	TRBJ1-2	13	CASSRGQGEGYTF
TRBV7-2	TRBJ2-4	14	CASSSQGEVGIQYF
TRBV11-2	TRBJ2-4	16	CASSLGSAPRGNIQYF
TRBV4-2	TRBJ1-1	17	CASSQDLVTRGGTEAFF
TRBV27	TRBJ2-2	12	CASSSMTGELFF
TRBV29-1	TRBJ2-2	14	CSADRGLATGELFF
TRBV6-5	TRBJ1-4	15	CASSYGDSPNEKLFF
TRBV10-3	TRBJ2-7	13	CAITGAAPYEQYF
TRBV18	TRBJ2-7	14	CASSPGTGRYEQYF
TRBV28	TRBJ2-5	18	CASSLLPPGLAGPETQYF
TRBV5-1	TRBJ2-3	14	CASSSQGGTDTQYF
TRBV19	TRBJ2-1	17	CASSILGGDGGHNEQFF